This section outlines one T cell receptor beta chain sequence together with its context. Its target is unknown. This entry comes from a study of cytomegalovirus exposure and HLA in healthy donors. Whole-study findings and limits: The listing of approximately 160 TCR beta chains classed them as cytomegalovirus-associated.

The PCR made use of 60 Vbeta and 13 Jbeta primers. TCRdb's copy holds only in-frame clones and misses some; the assay was immunoSEQ multiplex PCR. The sample has about 160,000 clones; roughly four fifths are singletons. The sample comprised PBMCs. This receptor was taken from a middle-aged man in good health and CMV-seropositive.

In nucleotides, the CDR3 is TGTGCCAGCAGTGACGGGACAGGGTACGAAAAACTGTTTTTT. As protein: CASSDGTGYEKLFF. The V and J genes are TRBV2 and TRBJ1-4, with TRBD1 matching over 9 bases. The CDR3 covers 14 residues. In germline, CDR1 is SNHLY, CDR2 FYNNEI. V trimming: 3 bases; J trimming: 8 bases; junction bases outside the gene matches: 4.